This TCR beta chain was sequenced for a study of graft-versus-host responses after intestinal transplantation. As for the study in general: The transplants performed in recipients were multivisceral, liver-intestinal, or isolated intestinal. Anti-thymocyte globulin induction, then tacrolimus and steroids for around 3 years, went to all recipients. Study-level results: The authors found GvH clones in recipient marrow, some appearing first in ileum or blood. Patients who carried graft-donor T cell macrochimerism also had high graft-versus-host to host-versus-graft clonal ratios in their allografts.

TCRdb keeps only in-frame clones here, not all; method: immunoSEQ multiplex PCR. Of over 45,000 clones in the sample, about 94% were seen once. V was pared by 0 bases and J by 2 bases, with 7 bases of the junction left unmatched. The germline V gene has CDR1 MNHEY and CDR2 SVGAGI. This CDR3 is 16 amino acids long. Only one count was recorded for this clone. Its antigen is unknown. The specimen comprised unstimulated CD4+ T cells sorted from spleen or lymph node cells, sampled before transplant. The chain links TRBV6-5 to TRBJ2-7; 7 bases align to TRBD2. The TCR comes from a human donor who was the organ donor for an intestinal transplant. The CDR3 coding sequence is TGTGCCAGCAGTTACTCGGTAGCAGGGAGGGCCTACGAGCAGTACTTC. This gives the protein CASSYSVAGRAYEQYF.